A selection of T cell receptor beta chains follows, all from one sample in a study of blood T cell repertoires in COVID-19. Generated by immunoSEQ multiplex PCR, the TCRdb table keeps only in-frame clones and is missing some. The repertoire holds about 70,000 clones, with 65% to 90% as singletons. The sample was peripheral blood. These TCRs come from a man aged 80 or over with acute or convalescent COVID-19. Each CDR3 is given with its conserved first and last residue. The D gene is left open where the match is weak. Not all rows give a size; the values are once, few, many and, for expanded clones, a class.

D	J	V	size	length	DNA	CDR3
TRBD1	TRBJ1-2	TRBV11-3	.	14	TGTGCCAGCAGCCCGGGACAGGGGAAGAGGCGCTACACCTTC	CASSPGQGKRRYTF
TRBD1	TRBJ1-1	TRBV9	.	14	TGTGCCAGCAGCGTAGCTACACAGGGGTATGAAGCTTTCTTT	CASSVATQGYEAFF
TRBD2	TRBJ2-1	TRBV14	once	13	TGTGCCAGCAGCCTAGCGGGCCCATGGGGGCAGTTCTTC	CASSLAGPWGQFF
TRBD1	TRBJ2-7	TRBV29-1	.	13	TGCAGCGCTGAGACGGACAGGGGTTACGAGCAGTACTTC	CSAETDRGYEQYF
TRBD1	TRBJ2-3	TRBV9	.	16	TGTGCCAGCAGCCGAGGGACAGGGGTTGGTACAGATACGCAGTATTTT	CASSRGTGVGTDTQYF
.	TRBJ1-1	TRBV27	.	16	TGTGCCAGCAGTCCCTCATCTTCGGGGGTTTTCGTTAAAGCTTTCTTT	CASSPSSSGVFVKAFF
.	TRBJ1-5	TRBV19	.	14	TGTGCCAGTAGTATTTCGGGAGTCAATCAGCCCCAGCATTTT	CASSISGVNQPQHF
TRBD2	TRBJ2-7	TRBV24-1	.	17	TGTGCCACCAGTGATTTGGCCGGGGGGGAGGGATCCTACGAGCAGTACTTC	CATSDLAGGEGSYEQYF
TRBD1	TRBJ1-1	TRBV13	.	15	TGTGCCAGCAGCTTAGGAGACAGGGGATTCACTGAAGCTTTCTTT	CASSLGDRGFTEAFF
.	TRBJ2-1	TRBV11-2	few	13	TGTGCCAGCAGTTTCCAGGGGCTTGATGAGCAGTTCTTC	CASSFQGLDEQFF
TRBD2	TRBJ2-7	TRBV6-2/TRBV6-3	few	16	TGTGCCAGCAGCCCTTTGATGGTAGCGGGGACCTACGAGCAGTACTTC	CASSPLMVAGTYEQYF
.	TRBJ1-2	TRBV12-3/TRBV12-4	.	11	TGTGCCAGCAGCAGCGACTATGGCTACACCTTC	CASSSDYGYTF
TRBD2	TRBJ2-7	TRBV7-2	.	17	TGTGCCAGCAGCTTAGAGGGATGGGGGGGAGACACCTACGAGCAGTACTTC	CASSLEGWGGDTYEQYF
.	TRBJ2-7	TRBV15	.	13	TGTGCCACCAGCCTGACAGGAAGCTACGAGCAGTACTTC	CATSLTGSYEQYF
TRBD1	TRBJ1-1	TRBV4-3	.	15	TGCGCCAGCAGCCAAGATCGGTGGGACAGGGGTACAGCTTTCTTT	CASSQDRWDRGTAFF
.	TRBJ1-2	TRBV20-1	.	13	TGCAGTGCTAGTGACCGCTCCGGGTTGGGCTACACCTTC	CSASDRSGLGYTF
.	TRBJ1-4	TRBV30	.	11	TGTGCCTGGAGTGTACGGGAAAAACTGTTTTTT	CAWSVREKLFF
.	TRBJ1-5	TRBV6-5	.	15	TGTGCCAGCAGTTACTCGATGGCGGTAAATCAGCCCCAGCATTTT	CASSYSMAVNQPQHF
.	TRBJ2-3	TRBV24-1	.	14	TGTGCCACCAGTGATTCCCCGCGGCTGGATACGCAGTATTTT	CATSDSPRLDTQYF
TRBD2	TRBJ2-7	TRBV6-1	.	15	TGTGCCAGCAGTGAAGAATCGGGAGGAGGTTACGAGCAGTACTTC	CASSEESGGGYEQYF
TRBD1	TRBJ1-5	TRBV7-2	few	16	TGTGCCAGCAGCCTAGTGAGTGGACAGGGCAATCAGCCCCAGCATTTT	CASSLVSGQGNQPQHF
TRBD1	TRBJ1-5	TRBV6-5	.	14	TGTGCCAGCAGTTATACGGGACAGAGGGAGCCCCAGCATTTT	CASSYTGQREPQHF
TRBD1	TRBJ2-7	TRBV7-2	.	15	TGTGCCAGCAGTTCAACCTGGACAGGGGCGTACGAGCAGTACTTC	CASSSTWTGAYEQYF
.	TRBJ2-7	TRBV5-4	once	12	TGTGCCAGCAGCGGGGGGACAGCCGAGCAGTACTTC	CASSGGTAEQYF
.	TRBJ2-2	TRBV24-1	.	11	TGTGCCACCAGCCGCACCGGGGAGCTGTTTTTT	CATSRTGELFF
.	TRBJ1-1	TRBV7-2	.	15	TGTGCCAGCAGTTCCCCGGCACAGAGTCACACTGAAGCTTTCTTT	CASSSPAQSHTEAFF
TRBD2	TRBJ2-1	TRBV4-2	once	16	TGTGCCAGCAGCCAAGACGATAGCGGGGCATACAATGAGCAGTTCTTC	CASSQDDSGAYNEQFF
.	TRBJ1-5	TRBV5-1	.	15	TGCGCCAGCAGCTTCTCGGGGGTTAGCAATCAGCCCCAGCATTTT	CASSFSGVSNQPQHF
TRBD1	TRBJ2-1	TRBV24-1	.	14	TGTGCCACCAGTACGGGACAGGGGTACCGTGAGCAGTTCTTC	CATSTGQGYREQFF
.	TRBJ1-5	TRBV6-5	.	16	TGTGCCAGCAGTTACTCGTATTGGACACCGAATCAGCCCCAGCATTTT	CASSYSYWTPNQPQHF
.	TRBJ2-1	TRBV7-9	.	14	TGTGCCAGCTACACCGACAGTTCCTACAATGAGCAGTTCTTC	CASYTDSSYNEQFF
.	TRBJ1-6	TRBV28	.	14	TGTGCCGTTACGAGGGGGGGCTATAATTCACCCCTCCACTTT	CAVTRGGYNSPLHF
.	TRBJ1-5	TRBV19	.	13	TGTGCCAGTAAAGGAGCAGGGCTTCTGCCCCAGCATTTT	CASKGAGLLPQHF
.	TRBJ2-4	TRBV29-1	.	12	TGCAGCGCTAAACAGGGTGAGGCCATTCAGTACTTC	CSAKQGEAIQYF
.	TRBJ1-2	TRBV10-2	.	13	TGCGCCAGCAGTATCGGGGGGTATTACGGCTACACCTTC	CASSIGGYYGYTF
.	TRBJ2-7	TRBV4-1	few	15	TGCGCCAGCAGCCAAGGAACTGACGGGATCTACGAGCAGTACTTC	CASSQGTDGIYEQYF
TRBD2	TRBJ2-7	TRBV24-1	.	19	TGTGCCACCAGTGATTTGCCCGGGACTAGCGGGAGTAGGTCCTACGAGCAGTACTTC	CATSDLPGTSGSRSYEQYF
TRBD1	TRBJ2-7	TRBV4-1	.	16	TGCGCCAGCAGCCACCCCAGACAGGGGCCTCACTACGAGCAGTACTTC	CASSHPRQGPHYEQYF
.	TRBJ1-1	TRBV6-5	.	13	TGTGCCAGCAACTTCCCGGGGAACACTGAAGCTTTCTTT	CASNFPGNTEAFF
.	TRBJ1-1	TRBV10-3	.	14	TGTGCCATCAGGGGAGAGGGCCCGAACACTGAAGCTTTCTTT	CAIRGEGPNTEAFF
TRBD2	TRBJ2-2	TRBV10-3	.	15	TGTACCATCAGTGAGAGGGTAGCGGGAACCGGGGAGCTGTTTTTT	CTISERVAGTGELFF
.	TRBJ2-5	TRBV7-2	.	14	TGTGCCAGCAGCTTAGGGGCAGACAAAGAGACCCAGTACTTC	CASSLGADKETQYF
.	TRBJ2-7	TRBV3-1/TRBV3-2	.	13	TGTGCCAGCAGCCAAAACAGCCCTTCTGGGCAGTACTTC	CASSQNSPSGQYF
TRBD1	TRBJ1-2	TRBV27	.	14	TGTGCCAGCAGTTTGGGCAGGGGGTCCTATGGCTACACCTTC	CASSLGRGSYGYTF
.	TRBJ1-2	TRBV6-5	.	14	TGTGCCAGCAGTTGGGGCAGGGCGGACTATGGCTACACCTTC	CASSWGRADYGYTF
.	TRBJ1-5	TRBV5-8	.	14	TGTGCCAGCAGCTCTCGACAGCTTAATCAGCCCCAGCATTTT	CASSSRQLNQPQHF
.	TRBJ2-7	TRBV7-9	few	11	TGTGCCAGCAGCTCTAGCGTCGAGCAGTACTTC	CASSSSVEQYF
TRBD1	TRBJ2-7	TRBV28	.	15	TGTGCCAGCAGCGACCCCGGACAGGGTCGTGGCGAGCAGTACTTC	CASSDPGQGRGEQYF
TRBD2	TRBJ2-1	TRBV19	.	17	TGTGCCAGTAGTATGCAGTCGACTAGCGGGACTCGAAATGAGCAGTTCTTC	CASSMQSTSGTRNEQFF
TRBD1	TRBJ1-2	TRBV4-1	.	18	TGCGCCAGCAGCCAAACACTAGGGGGACAGGCCCCAGGGTATGGCTACACCTTC	CASSQTLGGQAPGYGYTF
TRBD1	TRBJ2-4	TRBV28	.	17	TGTGCCAGCAGTTTAGGGACAGGGGCCTGGCCCAAAAACATTCAGTACTTC	CASSLGTGAWPKNIQYF
TRBD2	TRBJ2-7	TRBV18	.	15	TGTGCCAGCTCAACTAGCGGGAAGGGGTCCTACGAGCAGTACTTC	CASSTSGKGSYEQYF
.	TRBJ1-5	TRBV19	.	15	TGTGCCAGTAGTATAGGGCTGAGGTTCAATCAGCCCCAGCATTTT	CASSIGLRFNQPQHF
.	TRBJ2-1	TRBV9	.	14	TGTGCCAGCAGCGCCACTTCCCGCCTGGATGAGCAGTTCTTC	CASSATSRLDEQFF